A single sample is the source of the 17 T cell receptor beta chains below, sequenced in a study of post-analysis software for immune sequencing data (dated by TCRdb to the mid-2010s). These receptors' targets are unknown. Results and caveats for the whole study, not just this receptor: Patients showed significantly higher frequencies than controls for a few TRBV segments, among them TRBV5-6, TRBV5-1 and TRBV20-1.

Library prep was done by PCR. The run used an Illumina HiSeq 2500. Unique molecular identifiers were incorporated into TCR beta cDNA libraries to reduce PCR and sequencing biases. Using fastp trimming at Q25 and MiXCR clonotype assembly, TCRdb reanalyzed the public sequencing data and kept in-frame beta chains. Each record represents a unique CDR3 protein, reported with the most common genes and DNA among its rows. The sample contains about 820,000 distinct CDR3 sequences, approximately 53% of them found a single time. The ten largest make up 4% to 5.5% of the sample. The sample comprised blood. The source of these receptors is a girl aged 10-17 years with multiple sclerosis.

This rearrangement joins TRBV29-1 to TRBJ2-3, with TRBD2 matching over 10 bases. V shed 7 bases, J shed 4 bases, and the junction held 5 bases outside the gene matches. CDR1 is SQVTM and CDR2 is ANQGSEA in the germline V gene. This CDR3 has 13 amino acids. In DNA, the CDR3 is TGCAGCGGGGTAGCGGGAGGTGCAGATACGCAGTATTTT. Encoded protein: CSGVAGGADTQYF.

The V gene is TRBV20-1, the J gene TRBJ2-3, with 10 bases aligning to TRBD2. Germline V gene data show CDR1 as DFQATT and CDR2 as SNEGSKA (reference sequence). V lost 3 bases, J lost 5 bases, and 14 bases stayed unmatched. This CDR3 region has 17 residues. CDR3 DNA: TGCAGTGCTAGCCCCCTTTCTAGCGGGAGAGTGAAAGATACGCAGTATTTT. It codes for CSASPLSSGRVKDTQYF.

This clonotype has a handful of counts. This chain links TRBV5-1 with TRBJ2-1; 12 nucleotides agree with TRBD2. CDR1 is SGHRS, CDR2 YFSETQ, per germline. This CDR3 region has 17 residues. Unmatched junction bases numbered 10, after V lost 4 bases and J lost 5 bases. The CDR3 is CASSTQPTSGGNNEQFF. The CDR3 bases are TGCGCCAGCAGCACGCAGCCGACTAGCGGGGGAAACAATGAGCAGTTCTTC.

The CDR3 DNA is TGTGCCAGCACTCATGGTGCGGGACAGCTTAATAGGGAGCAGTTCTTC. The encoded protein is CASTHGAGQLNREQFF. The chain joins TRBV7-9 to TRBJ2-1; tentatively, D is TRBD1 (7 bases). V was trimmed by 7 bases and J by 10 bases, leaving 26 bases between them. The CDR3 totals 16 residues. The germline V gene encodes CDR1 SEHNR and CDR2 FQNEAQ (reference sequence).

Only one count was recorded for this clonotype. The gene calls are TRBV20-1 and TRBJ2-7; D uncertain. Per the germline V gene, CDR1 is DFQATT and CDR2 is SNEGSKA (reference sequence). The V end was cut by 4 bases, the J end by 2 bases, with 21 bases between. CDR3 length equals 16 residues. The CDR3 nucleotides read TGCAGTGCTAATGGCCCCTGGCAGGCGCTTCCCTACGAGCAGTACTTC. Translated, it gives CSANGPWQALPYEQYF.

CDR3 region: CSDRQNYGYTF. CDR3 in DNA: TGCAGCGACCGACAGAACTATGGCTACACCTTC. This chain links TRBV29-1 with TRBJ1-2; a possible D gene is TRBD1 (5 bases). V was pared by 7 bases and J by 2 bases, with 8 bases between. Per the germline V gene, CDR1 is SQVTM and CDR2 is ANQGSEA. This CDR3 comprises 11 residues.

The J gene is TRBJ1-2, the V gene TRBV6-5, with 10 bases that match TRBD1. J lost 5 bases, V lost 6 bases, and 6 bases had no gene match. Germline V gives CDR1 MNHEY, CDR2 SVGAGI. CDR3 length: 14 residues. DNA for the CDR3: TGTGCCAGCAGACCCGACAGGGGGCTTTATGGCTACACCTTC. Translating it yields CASRPDRGLYGYTF.

The gene calls are TRBV12-3 or TRBV12-4 and TRBJ2-7; D is unclear. V was cut by 5 bases and J by 0 bases, with 20 bases left in between. This CDR3 region has 17 residues. The CDR3 DNA follows: TGTGCCAGCAGTCACCATGCTCTCTCCAAGCCCTCCTACGAGCAGTACTTC. This codes for CASSHHALSKPSYEQYF.

The chain combines TRBV5-1 with TRBJ2-5; D unclear. CDR1 is SGHRS, CDR2 YFSETQ, per germline. The ends were cut back, 4 bases at V and 5 bases at J, with 12 bases in the middle. The CDR3 has 13 amino acids. CDR3 in DNA: TGCGCCAGCAGCCCCGGCCCTCATGAGACCCAGTACTTC. It translates to CASSPGPHETQYF. The whole variable domain, filled in from reference TRBV5-1 and TRBJ2-5, reads KAGVTQTPRYLIKTRGQQVTLSCSPISGHRSVSWYQQTPGQGLQFLFEYFSETQRNKGNFPGRFSGRQFSNSRSEMNVSTLELGDSALYLCASSPGPHETQYFGPGTRLLVL.

The chain recombines TRBV6-2 or TRBV6-3 with TRBJ2-5; D unclear. The J call may be incorrect, as the DNA end agrees better with TRBJ2-7. Per germline, CDR1 MNHEY and CDR2 SVGEGT. The CDR3 contains 15 residues. CDR3 in amino acids: CASSYYPRQPYEQYF. The CDR3 coding sequence is TGTGCCAGCAGTTACTATCCCCGACAACCCTACGAGCAGTACTTC.

This chain links TRBV6-2 or TRBV6-3 with TRBJ1-2, with 9 bases lining up with TRBD1. This CDR3 is built from 16 residues. V shed 7 bases, J shed 4 bases, and the junction held 13 bases outside the gene matches. CDR1 MNHEY and CDR2 SVGEGT come from the germline V gene. The CDR3 is CASTPSLGQGFYGYTF. DNA of the CDR3: TGTGCCAGCACCCCCTCACTTGGACAGGGGTTCTATGGCTACACCTTC.

The sample holds a few counts of this clonotype. This chain uses TRBV29-1 with TRBJ2-3; 11 nucleotides line up with TRBD1. Germline CDR1 is SQVTM and CDR2 is ANQGSEA. V shed 7 bases and J 0 bases; nucleotides not matched to a gene: 6. This CDR3 contains 15 residues. CDR3 protein: CSGSRDRGSTDTQYF. DNA for the CDR3: TGCAGCGGGTCCAGGGACAGGGGGAGCACAGATACGCAGTATTTT.

CDR3 sequence reads: CSVGGGPDLRDTQYF. CDR3 in DNA: TGCAGCGTTGGTGGGGGACCTGATTTGCGGGATACGCAGTATTTT. This chain connects TRBV29-1 to TRBJ2-3, with D perhaps assigned TRBD1 or TRBD2 (5 bases each). Germline V gives CDR1 SQVTM, CDR2 ANQGSEA. The V end lost 4 bases, the J end lost 6 bases, and 20 bases lay between the germline ends. The CDR3 covers 15 residues.

V and J are TRBV4-1 and TRBJ2-4; 11 bases are shared with TRBD2. TRBJ2-7 explains the end of the DNA better; the J call may be wrong. CDR1 is MGHRA and CDR2 is YSYEKL in the germline V gene. CDR3 length: 15 amino acids. CDR3 region: CASSPLAGGGDEQYF. DNA of the CDR3: TGCGCCAGCAGCCCCTTAGCGGGAGGGGGCGACGAGCAGTACTTC.

This clonotype was observed a handful of times. The rearrangement uses TRBV20-1 and TRBJ2-1; 9 bases map to TRBD2. Germline loops: CDR1 DFQATT, CDR2 SNEGSKA (reference sequence). This CDR3 has 14 residues. V shed 3 bases and J 8 bases; nucleotides not matched to a gene: 8. The CDR3 loop reads CSASRLAGSDEQFF. CDR3 DNA: TGCAGTGCTAGTCGGCTAGCGGGGAGCGATGAGCAGTTCTTC.

The sample holds a few counts of this clonotype. This sequence joins TRBV20-1 and TRBJ2-1; TRBD1 is a possible D gene (6 bases). The germline gives CDR1 DFQATT, CDR2 SNEGSKA (reference sequence). Deletions cut 3 bases from V and 0 bases from J, with 12 bases between. CDR3 length: 15 amino acids. The CDR3 is CSASSGTFSYNEQFF. Written as DNA, the CDR3 is TGCAGTGCTAGCTCCGGGACATTCTCCTACAATGAGCAGTTCTTC.

In its sample, this clonotype was seen once. This chain connects TRBV29-1 to TRBJ1-1; 8 bases line up with TRBD1. CDR3 length equals 14 residues. J was trimmed by 1 base and V by 4 bases; bases with no gene match: 5. Germline assignment: CDR1 SQVTM and CDR2 ANQGSEA. This CDR3 reads CSVGGTGPNTEAFF. CDR3 sequence (DNA): TGCAGCGTTGGCGGGACAGGACCGAACACTGAAGCTTTCTTT.